Listed below are T cell receptor beta chains from one sample, sequenced in a study of blood T cell repertoires in COVID-19. The data were produced by immunoSEQ multiplex PCR, yet TCRdb's version contains in-frame clones alone and is incomplete. The sample lists 230,000 or so clones; 80% to 90% were seen once. Material for sequencing was PBMCs or T cells enriched from blood (not recorded which). The receptors come from a woman aged 45 to 65 who had been exposed to COVID-19. Both conserved end residues are part of each CDR3. D genes are given only for firm matches. The listing skips clone size in some rows; elsewhere it reads once, few, many or a size class.

j_call clone_size v_call d_call cdr3_nt cdr3_aa
TRBJ2-3 NA TRBV6-5 TRBD2 TGTGCCACCAAACTAGCGGAGGCCACAGATACGCAGTATTTT CATKLAEATDTQYF
TRBJ1-4 NA TRBV18 NA TGTGCCAGCTCACCGCGGGCCACTCATGAAAAACTGTTTTTT CASSPRATHEKLFF
TRBJ2-1 few TRBV6-1 NA TGTGCCAGCAGTGATTTCAGGGGCCCCTACAATGAGCAGTTCTTC CASSDFRGPYNEQFF
TRBJ2-2 NA TRBV25-1 NA TGTGCCAGCAGCGAGGGGGTAAGCGGCGGGGAGCTGTTTTTT CASSEGVSGGELFF
TRBJ2-7 NA TRBV7-9 NA TGTGCCAGCAGCTTAGCGCGTGGGACACGCGACTACGAGCAGTACTTC CASSLARGTRDYEQYF
TRBJ2-1 once TRBV19 TRBD1 TGTGCCAGTAGTGGGGGACAGGGGGCATTGAATGAGCAGTTCTTC CASSGGQGALNEQFF
TRBJ1-1 many TRBV7-9 NA TGTGCCAGCAGTAAAGACAGGAACTACGGGAACACTGAAGCTTTCTTT CASSKDRNYGNTEAFF
TRBJ2-3 NA TRBV9 TRBD2 TGTGCCAGCAGCGTAGCCCCAGCGGGGGGGCGCCCCAACACAGATACGCAGTATTTT CASSVAPAGGRPNTDTQYF
TRBJ1-5 NA TRBV5-5 NA TGTGCCAGCAGCTTTGTGGGCTCAGATCAGCCCCAGCATTTT CASSFVGSDQPQHF
TRBJ2-1 NA TRBV27 NA TGTGCCAGCAGTTTATCCCCGGGATCCAGAACTGATGAGCAGTTCTTC CASSLSPGSRTDEQFF
TRBJ2-1 NA TRBV9 NA TGTGCCAGCAGCGTAGGACTCTCCTACAATGAGCAGTTCTTC CASSVGLSYNEQFF
TRBJ1-2 NA TRBV5-4 TRBD1 TGTGCCAGCAGCTTGGAGGGACAGGGGTACTATGGCTACACCTTC CASSLEGQGYYGYTF
TRBJ1-4 NA TRBV7-9 NA TGTGCCAGCAGCCCCCTATATGAGTCGGGTTATGAAAAACTGTTTTTT CASSPLYESGYEKLFF
TRBJ2-1 NA TRBV7-8 NA TGTGCCAGCAGCTTCGGAGGGTACAATGAGCAGTTCTTC CASSFGGYNEQFF
TRBJ1-1 NA TRBV3-1/TRBV3-2 TRBD1 TGTGCCAGCAGCCTGAGGGGACAGATGCACACTGAAGCTTTCTTT CASSLRGQMHTEAFF
TRBJ2-7 NA TRBV2 TRBD2 TGTGCCAGCAGGACTAGCGGGTACGAGCAGTACTTC CASRTSGYEQYF
TRBJ1-1 NA TRBV30 NA TGTGCCTGGGGGCAGGGCAGGGGACACACTGAAGCTTTCTTT CAWGQGRGHTEAFF
TRBJ2-7 NA TRBV5-1 NA TGCGCCAGCAGCAGAATAACAGGGAACGAGCAGTACTTC CASSRITGNEQYF
TRBJ2-1 NA TRBV14 TRBD1 TGTGCCAGCAGGCGGACAGGGTCGGGTAATGAGCAGTTCTTC CASRRTGSGNEQFF
TRBJ1-5 few TRBV29-1 NA TGCAGCGTTGATCAGGGGCCCAATCAGCCCCAGCATTTT CSVDQGPNQPQHF
TRBJ1-2 NA TRBV30 NA TGTGCCTGGAGGTCCCAGTATGGCTACACCTTC CAWRSQYGYTF
TRBJ2-4 NA TRBV6-6 NA TGTGCCTCGCGAGCCAAAAACATTCAGTACTTC CASRAKNIQYF
TRBJ2-7 NA TRBV4-3 NA TGCGCCAGCAGCCAAGACAGGAACTACGAGCAGTACTTC CASSQDRNYEQYF